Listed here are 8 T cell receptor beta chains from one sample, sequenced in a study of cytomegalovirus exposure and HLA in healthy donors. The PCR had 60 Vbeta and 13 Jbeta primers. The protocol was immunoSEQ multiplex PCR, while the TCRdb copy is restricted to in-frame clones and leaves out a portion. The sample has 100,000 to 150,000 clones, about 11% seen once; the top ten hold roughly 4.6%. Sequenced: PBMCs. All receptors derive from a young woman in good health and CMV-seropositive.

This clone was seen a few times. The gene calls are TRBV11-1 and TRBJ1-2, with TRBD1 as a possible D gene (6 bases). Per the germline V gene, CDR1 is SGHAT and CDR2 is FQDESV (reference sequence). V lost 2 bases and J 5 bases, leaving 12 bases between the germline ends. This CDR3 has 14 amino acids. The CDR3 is CASSLRSRGYGYTF. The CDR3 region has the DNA TGTGCCAGCAGCTTAAGGTCCAGGGGATATGGCTACACCTTC.

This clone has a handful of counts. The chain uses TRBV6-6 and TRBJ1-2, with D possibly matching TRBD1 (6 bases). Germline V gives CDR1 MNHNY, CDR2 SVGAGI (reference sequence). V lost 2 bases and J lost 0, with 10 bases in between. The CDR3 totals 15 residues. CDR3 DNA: TGTGCCAGCAGTTACCTGACAGGCCCTAACTATGGCTACACCTTC. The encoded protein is CASSYLTGPNYGYTF.

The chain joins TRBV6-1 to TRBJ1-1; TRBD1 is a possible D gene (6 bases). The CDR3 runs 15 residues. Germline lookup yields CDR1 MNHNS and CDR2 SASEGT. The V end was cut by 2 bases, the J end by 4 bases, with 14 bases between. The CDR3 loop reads CASSENWEGGTEAFF. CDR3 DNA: TGTGCCAGCAGTGAAAATTGGGAGGGGGGCACTGAAGCTTTCTTT.

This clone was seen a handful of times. In nucleotides, the CDR3 is TGCGCCAGCAGCCCGGGACAAGTTTATGGCTACACCTTC. As protein: CASSPGQVYGYTF. This chain links TRBV5-1 with TRBJ1-2, with D perhaps TRBD1 (6 bases). The germline V gene has CDR1 SGHRS and CDR2 YFSETQ. Deletions cut 4 bases from V and 5 bases from J, with 12 bases between. The CDR3 is made up of 13 amino acids.

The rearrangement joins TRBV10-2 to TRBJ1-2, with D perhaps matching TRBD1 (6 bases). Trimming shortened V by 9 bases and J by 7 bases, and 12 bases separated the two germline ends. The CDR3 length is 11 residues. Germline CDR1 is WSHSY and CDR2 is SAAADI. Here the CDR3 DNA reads TGCGCCAGAAGCAGGGGTTGTGGCTACACCTTC. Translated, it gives CARSRGCGYTF.

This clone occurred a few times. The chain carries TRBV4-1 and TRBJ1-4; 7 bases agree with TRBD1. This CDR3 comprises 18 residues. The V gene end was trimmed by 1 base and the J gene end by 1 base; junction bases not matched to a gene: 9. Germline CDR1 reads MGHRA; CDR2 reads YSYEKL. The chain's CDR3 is CASSQGQGFVGTNEKLFF. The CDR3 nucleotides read TGCGCCAGCAGCCAAGGACAGGGATTCGTAGGAACTAATGAAAAACTGTTTTTT.

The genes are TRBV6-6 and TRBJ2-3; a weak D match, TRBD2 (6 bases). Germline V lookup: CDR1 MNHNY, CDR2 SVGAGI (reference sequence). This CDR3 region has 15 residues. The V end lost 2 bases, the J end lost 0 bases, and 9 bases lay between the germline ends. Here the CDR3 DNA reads TGTGCCAGCAGTTACGGGACTTCTAGCACAGATACGCAGTATTTT. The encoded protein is CASSYGTSSTDTQYF.

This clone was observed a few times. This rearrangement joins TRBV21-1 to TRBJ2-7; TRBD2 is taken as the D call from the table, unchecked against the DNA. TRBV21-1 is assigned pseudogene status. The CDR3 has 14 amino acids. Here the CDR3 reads CASRLGIRSYEQYF. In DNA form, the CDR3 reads TGTGCCAGCAGGCTCGGGATTCGCTCCTACGAGCAGTACTTC.